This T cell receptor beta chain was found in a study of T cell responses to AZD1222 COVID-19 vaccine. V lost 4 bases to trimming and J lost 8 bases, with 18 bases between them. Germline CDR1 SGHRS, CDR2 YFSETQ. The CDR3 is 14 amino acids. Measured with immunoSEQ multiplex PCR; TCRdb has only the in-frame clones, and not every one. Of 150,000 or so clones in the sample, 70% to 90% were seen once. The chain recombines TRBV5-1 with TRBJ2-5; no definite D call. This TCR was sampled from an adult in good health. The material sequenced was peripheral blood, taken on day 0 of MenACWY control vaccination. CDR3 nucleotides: TGCGCCAGCAGCCGTGGGGTGGGCGCCGATACCCAGTACTTC. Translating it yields CASSRGVGADTQYF. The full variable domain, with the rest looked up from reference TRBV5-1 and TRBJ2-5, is KAGVTQTPRYLIKTRGQQVTLSCSPISGHRSVSWYQQTPGQGLQFLFEYFSETQRNKGNFPGRFSGRQFSNSRSEMNVSTLELGDSALYLCASSRGVGADTQYFGPGTRLLVL.